This T cell receptor (beta chain) emerged from a study of blood T cell repertoires in COVID-19. Overall study: The samples span acute and convalescent COVID-19 from the United States, Italy and Spain. T cells, B-cell-depleted T cells, or PBMCs supplied cDNA or gDNA.

In the authors' workflow: Amplification with reference gene primers provided the estimates of nucleated cell counts. Data came from immunoSEQ multiplex PCR; TCRdb stores just in-frame clones and leaves some out. Clonal size and the V and J genes are those of that table, whereas D and trimming came from the DNA. The table includes approximately 68,000 clones, roughly 81% detected once. The CDR3 loop spans 17 amino acids. The gene calls are TRBV21-1 and TRBJ2-3; TRBD2, the D gene given by the table, was not confirmed from the DNA. TRBV21-1 corresponds to a pseudogene. The source of this sequence is a human donor in a cohort sampled during active COVID-19. Specimen: peripheral blood. The CDR3 here is CASSKGLSGGSTDTQYF. CDR3 nucleotide sequence: TGTGCCAGCAGCAAAGGCTTGTCGGGCGGGAGCACAGATACGCAGTATTTT.